This paragraph covers one T cell receptor beta chain sequence. Its antigen remains unidentified. Likely a read error: the CDR3 ends without its conserved phenylalanine or tryptophan. These data come from a study of tumor-infiltrating lymphocytes in primary liver carcinoma (dated by TCRdb to about 2017). Concerning the study at large: Hepatocellular carcinoma (four) or combined HCC and intrahepatic cholangiocarcinoma (one) was present in the five patients, who were three men and two women aged 30 to 69 years. The five patients had tumors staged T1-T3 N0M0, with maximum diameters ranging from roughly 4 to 10 cm. Each sample produced roughly 3.65 to 8 million productive TCRbeta reads, and read depth showed no significant difference between tissue types. TCRbeta repertoire sequencing, expression microarrays and whole-exome sequencing were combined in the study across five regions of each liver tumor, with adjacent normal tissue and blood also included. A total of approximately 35 specimens from 5 patients, comprising some 25 tumor regions, 5 adjacent noncancerous liver tissues and 5 peripheral blood samples, were covered by TCRbeta repertoire sequencing. To link TCRbeta repertoire diversity to the local molecular phenotype, the roughly 24 tumor region samples were profiled with Agilent mRNA microarrays. Repertoires from technical replicates were highly reproducible, with mean shared-clone rates approximately 0.88 and correlation coefficients above 0.95.

Without any cell sorting, total RNA and DNA were extracted together from roughly 21-30 mg of bulk tissue using the AllPrep DNA/RNA mini kit. A handful of patients with histopathologically diagnosed primary liver carcinoma underwent surgical resection in China between November 2015 and March 2016. Patients had chronic HBV infection and were treatment-naive at sampling. Five spatially separated regions were sampled from each tumor: the superior, inferior, left-lateral and right-lateral poles, plus the tumor centre. Histology showed that every tumor sample contained more than 75% viable tumor cells. Fresh tumor and adjacent tissue pieces were bisected; one half was stored in RNAlater at -80°C, the other sent for histology. Overall study results and their limits: Since the samples were bulk and unsorted, there was no way to compare CD4+ and CD8+ T cell repertoires. Only about 7.5-25% of top clones were found in all five regions of a tumor, suggesting spatial heterogeneity of tumor-infiltrating T cells. Because sequencing covered only the TCR beta chain and unpaired alpha chains were not captured, true repertoire diversity is likely underestimated. The study included only five patients, and the authors note findings should be validated in a larger study. Consistent with antigen-driven expansion, pairs of tumor regions showed higher repertoire overlap (mean around 36%) than either tumor-adjacent pairs (about 17%) or tumor-blood pairs (around 15%). Compared with blood, tumors had a significantly larger share of the repertoire taken up by the top 250 clones (p = 0.039).

A constant-region primer and ProtoScript II reverse transcriptase were used to reverse-transcribe TCRbeta-specific cDNA from approximately 500 ng total RNA. The TCRbeta libraries were prepared through three rounds of nested multiplex PCR following a slightly modified ARM-PCR procedure. Each of the first two PCR rounds ran for around 11 cycles and used multiplex TRBV1-TRBV30 forward primers together with a Cbeta reverse primer. A final 25-cycle PCR with Deep VentR polymerase added sample barcodes and Illumina adapters. Before sequencing, amplicons of 200-500 bp were purified from gel using a QIAquick gel extraction kit. An Illumina HiSeq 2500 was used to sequence the TCRbeta amplicons with 250-bp paired-end reads. On the authors' methods: Quality trimming of reads was performed with Trimmomatic v0.33, and paired reads were merged with FLASH v1.2.11 so that full CDR3 sequences could be recovered. MiGEC v1.2.1b assigned V, D and J germline segments to the rearranged TCRbeta sequences. Clonotype statistics, along with Shannon-Wiener diversity indices, were calculated using VDJtools v1.0.0. Except for diversity analysis, only the 250 most abundant clonotypes of each sample were used in subsequent analyses to reduce sampling bias. TCRdb's own reprocessing of the public reads used fastp at Q25 and MiXCR and kept productive beta chains. Every CDR3 protein is listed once, alongside the most common genes and DNA of its rows. These V and J calls derive from TCRdb rather than the authors' analysis. Here the sample has 110,000 or so distinct CDR3 sequences; approximately 80% occur a single time. The ten largest make up 15% to 25% of the sample.

In the germline V gene, CDR1 corresponds to SGHNT and CDR2 to YENEEA. The CDR3 is 14 residues long, ends included. The DNA shown is the 42-base CDR3, in frame from base 1. The sequencing input was liver tumor tissue from sampling region 3. Per the publication, the cell subset or site label means: tumor region T3, left-lateral pole. This sequence originates from a man between 40 and 49 years old with primary liver carcinoma and hepatitis B virus infection. The V and J segments used are TRBV11-3 and TRBJ2-1, with no reliable assignment of the D segment. The CDR3: CPSSLGVSNNGQFL. The nucleotides read TGTCCCAGCAGCTTAGGCGTCTCGAACAATGGGCAGTTCCTC.